This passage covers 12 T cell receptor beta chains from one sample sequenced in a study of T-cell memory formation after mild COVID-19. MiXCR was run by TCRdb on the 5' RACE reads, yielding one entry per CDR3 protein. The data contain about 350,000 distinct CDR3 sequences, approximately 15% of them singletons. Sequenced input: PBMCs or a T cell subset sorted from them (not recorded which). These receptor sequences come from a man aged 18 to 29 who had mild COVID-19 (a few samples of this study predate the infection). Cell type and time point are not known.

V usage is TRBV11-2 and J usage is TRBJ2-5, with D possibly TRBD1 on 6 matching bases. Looked up from germline, CDR1 is SGHAT and CDR2 is FQNNGV. Trimming shortened V by 4 bases and J by 5 bases, and 20 bases separated the two germline ends. The CDR3 has 16 amino acids. CDR3: CASSSGEFVGGETQYF. As DNA, the CDR3 is TGTGCCAGCAGCTCAGGGGAGTTCGTGGGTGGGGAGACCCAGTACTTC.

The V and J genes are TRBV28 and TRBJ1-6, with TRBD1 as a possible D gene (6 bases). The CDR3 is made up of 14 amino acids. The germline V gene encodes CDR1 MDHEN and CDR2 SYDVKM. V lost 4 bases and J lost 5, with 9 bases in between. This CDR3 is CASSSTGDNSPLHF. CDR3 coding DNA: TGTGCCAGCAGTTCGACAGGTGATAATTCACCCCTCCACTTT. Variable domain in full (rest from reference TRBV28 and TRBJ1-6): DVKVTQSSRYLVKRTGEKVFLECVQDMDHENMFWYRQDPGLGLRLIYFSYDVKMKEKGDIPEGYSVSREKKERFSLILESASTNQTSMYLCASSSTGDNSPLHFGNGTRLTVT.

This chain links TRBV4-3 with TRBJ2-2; D is possibly TRBD2 (5 bases). Trimming pared 2 bases from V and 6 bases from J, leaving 10 bases between. Germline-derived CDR1 and CDR2 are LGHNA and YSLEER. CDR3 length: 14 amino acids. CDR3 sequence reads: CASSQPDGAGELFF. The DNA of the CDR3 is TGCGCCAGCAGCCAACCCGACGGGGCCGGGGAGCTGTTTTTT.

The V gene is TRBV6-5, the J gene TRBJ2-2; tentatively, D is TRBD1 (5 bases). The V and J ends lost 0 bases and 1 base respectively, with 9 bases between them. This CDR3 is 16 amino acids long. Germline loops: CDR1 MNHEY, CDR2 SVGAGI. CDR3 residues: CASSYSWTQNTGELFF. The CDR3 bases are TGTGCCAGCAGTTACTCGTGGACACAGAACACCGGGGAGCTGTTTTTT.

This clonotype has just a few counts. This sequence joins TRBV18 and TRBJ2-2; D is ambiguous. This CDR3 is built from 15 residues. The V and J ends lost 0 bases and 5 bases respectively, with 10 bases between them. Germline-derived CDR1 and CDR2 are KGHSH and LQKENI. The CDR3 region has the DNA TGTGCCAGCTCACCACCGGGAAAACTTACCGGGGAGCTGTTTTTT. Its protein product is CASSPPGKLTGELFF. Looking up the rest from reference TRBV18 and TRBJ2-2 gives the full variable domain: NAGVMQNPRHLVRRRGQEARLRCSPMKGHSHVYWYRQLPEEGLKFMVYLQKENIIDESGMPKERFSAEFPKEGPSILRIQQVVRGDSAAYFCASSPPGKLTGELFFGEGSRLTVL.

This clonotype has only a few counts. The chain employs TRBV3-1 and TRBJ1-1, with a possible D match to TRBD1 (5 bases). CDR1 is LGHDT, CDR2 YNNKEL, per germline (reference sequence). The CDR3 loop spans 14 amino acids. Trimming left V 4 bases short and J 5 bases short, with 14 bases between. The CDR3 DNA follows: TGTGCCAGCAGCCTAAACTTTGGGGGTACTGAAGCTTTCTTT. It is translated as CASSLNFGGTEAFF. Complete variable domain (other parts from reference TRBV3-1 and TRBJ1-1): DTAVSQTPKYLVTQMGNDKSIKCEQNLGHDTMYWYKQDSKKFLKIMFSYNNKELIINETVPNRFSPKSPDKAHLNLHINSLELGDSAVYFCASSLNFGGTEAFFGQGTRLTVV.

The chain has TRBV6-1 and TRBJ2-1; D uncertain. Germline V lookup: CDR1 MNHNS, CDR2 SASEGT. The V gene lost 5 bases and the J gene lost 8 bases, with 13 bases spanning the gap. The length of the CDR3 is 13 residues. In DNA form, the CDR3 reads TGTGCCAGCAGTCCTAACTTGTTCTATGAGCAGTTCTTC. Translating gives CASSPNLFYEQFF.

The chain has TRBV12-3 or TRBV12-4 and TRBJ2-1; D unresolved. The CDR3 loop spans 14 amino acids. V lost 2 bases and J 0 bases, leaving 5 bases between the germline ends. CDR3: CASSLTDSYNEQFF. As DNA, the CDR3 is TGTGCCAGCAGTTTAACTGACTCCTACAATGAGCAGTTCTTC.

Here the CDR3 reads CASGRLDRETQYF. The CDR3 DNA sequence: TGCGCCAGCGGCAGACTAGACAGGGAGACCCAGTACTTC. The genes are TRBV5-1 and TRBJ2-5; D may correspond to TRBD1 or TRBD2 (6 bases each). The germline V gene encodes CDR1 SGHRS and CDR2 YFSETQ. V was clipped by 7 bases and J by 5 bases, with 15 bases between them. The CDR3 has 13 amino acids.

This clonotype was seen more than once but under ten times. This chain links TRBV5-6 with TRBJ1-1; D call uncertain. The V gene's germline CDR1 is SGHDT and CDR2 YYEEEE. Trimming stripped 2 bases from V and 1 base from J, with 12 bases between. This CDR3 is built from 15 residues. The CDR3 loop is CASSFRFSGNTEAFF. CDR3 coding DNA: TGTGCCAGCAGCTTTAGGTTTTCGGGGAACACTGAAGCTTTCTTT.

V and J are TRBV6-2 or TRBV6-3 and TRBJ1-6, with a weak D call TRBD1 (6 bases). Trimming cost V 4 bases and J 9 bases, with 10 bases left between them. The CDR3 covers 13 residues. CDR1 and CDR2 (germline): MNHEY, SVGEGT. The CDR3 region is CASSSRGPSPLHF. For the CDR3, the DNA is TGTGCCAGCAGTTCCAGGGGCCCTTCACCCCTCCACTTT.

This clonotype was seen at least ten times. V is TRBV6-6 and J is TRBJ1-1; D perhaps matches TRBD1 (5 bases). The CDR3 runs to 17 residues. Looked up from germline, CDR1 is MNHNY and CDR2 is SVGAGI (reference sequence). Trimming removed 2 bases at V and 1 base at J, with 17 bases between. CDR3 amino acids: CASSYGNRGRENTEAFF. DNA for the CDR3: TGTGCCAGCAGTTACGGAAATCGGGGCAGGGAGAACACTGAAGCTTTCTTT.